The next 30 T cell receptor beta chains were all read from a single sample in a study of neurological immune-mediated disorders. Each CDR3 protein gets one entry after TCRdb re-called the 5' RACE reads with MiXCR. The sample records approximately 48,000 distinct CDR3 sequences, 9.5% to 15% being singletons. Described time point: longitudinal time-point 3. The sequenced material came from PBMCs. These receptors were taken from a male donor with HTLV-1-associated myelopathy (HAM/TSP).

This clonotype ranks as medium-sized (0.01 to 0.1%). CDR3 loop: CASSRSGGNQETQYF. DNA of the CDR3: TGCGCCAGCAGCCGCAGCGGGGGGAACCAAGAGACCCAGTACTTC. V usage is TRBV5-1 and J usage is TRBJ2-5, with TRBD2 matching over 9 bases. This CDR3 is built from 15 residues. Germline CDR1 is SGHRS and CDR2 is YFSETQ. V lost 4 bases and J lost 0; bases outside the gene matches: 4.

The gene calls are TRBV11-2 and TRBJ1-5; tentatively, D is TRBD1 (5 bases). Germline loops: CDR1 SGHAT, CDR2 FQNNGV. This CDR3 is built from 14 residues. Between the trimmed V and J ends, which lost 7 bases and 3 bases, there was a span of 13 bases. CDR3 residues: CASIRGRNNQPQHF. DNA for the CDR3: TGTGCCAGCATTCGGGGACGGAACAATCAGCCCCAGCATTTT.

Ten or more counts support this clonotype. For the CDR3, the DNA is TGCGCCAGCAGCCCCCCAGGGTCAGATACGCAGTATTTT. Encoded protein: CASSPPGSDTQYF. The gene calls are TRBV5-1 and TRBJ2-3, with a possible D match to TRBD1 (5 bases). The CDR3 runs to 13 residues. With 4 bases removed from V and 4 bases from J, the gap between germline ends came to 10 bases. Germline loops: CDR1 SGHRS, CDR2 YFSETQ.

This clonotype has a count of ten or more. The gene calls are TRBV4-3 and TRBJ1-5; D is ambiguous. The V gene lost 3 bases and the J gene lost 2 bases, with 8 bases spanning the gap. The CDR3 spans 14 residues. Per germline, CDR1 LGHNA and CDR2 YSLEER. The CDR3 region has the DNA TGCGCCAGCAGCCAGGAAACGGGCAATCAGCCCCAGCATTTT. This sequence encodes CASSQETGNQPQHF.

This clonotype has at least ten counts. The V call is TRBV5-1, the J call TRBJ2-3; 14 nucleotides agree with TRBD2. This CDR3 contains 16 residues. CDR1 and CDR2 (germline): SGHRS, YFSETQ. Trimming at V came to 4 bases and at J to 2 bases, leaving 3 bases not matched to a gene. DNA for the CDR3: TGCGCCAGCAGCCGGACTAGCGGGGGGTTCACAGATACGCAGTATTTT. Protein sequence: CASSRTSGGFTDTQYF.

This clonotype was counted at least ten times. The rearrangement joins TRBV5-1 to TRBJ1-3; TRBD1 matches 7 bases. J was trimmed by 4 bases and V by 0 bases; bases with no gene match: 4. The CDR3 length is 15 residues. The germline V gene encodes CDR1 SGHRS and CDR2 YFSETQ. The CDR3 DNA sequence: TGCGCCAGCAGCTTGGAAGGGGGCGAGGGAAACACCATATATTTT. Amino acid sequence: CASSLEGGEGNTIYF.

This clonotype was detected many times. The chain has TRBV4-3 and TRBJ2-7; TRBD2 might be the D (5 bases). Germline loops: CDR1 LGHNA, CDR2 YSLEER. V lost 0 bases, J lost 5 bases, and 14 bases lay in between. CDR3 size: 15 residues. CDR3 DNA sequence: TGCGCCAGCAGCCAAGATAGAGGGCCGGCTAACGAGCAGTACTTC. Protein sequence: CASSQDRGPANEQYF.

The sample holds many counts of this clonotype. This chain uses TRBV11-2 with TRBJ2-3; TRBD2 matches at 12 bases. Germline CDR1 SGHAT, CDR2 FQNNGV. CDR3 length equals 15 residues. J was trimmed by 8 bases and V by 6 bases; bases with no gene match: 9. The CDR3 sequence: CASSPTSGGSGTQYF. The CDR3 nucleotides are TGTGCCAGCAGTCCCACTAGCGGGGGGTCCGGTACGCAGTATTTT.

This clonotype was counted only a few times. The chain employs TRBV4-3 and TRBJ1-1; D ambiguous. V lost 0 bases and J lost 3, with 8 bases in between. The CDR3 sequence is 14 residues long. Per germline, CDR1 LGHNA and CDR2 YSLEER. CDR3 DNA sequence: TGCGCCAGCAGCCAAGAAAGGCAATACACTGAAGCTTTCTTT. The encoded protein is CASSQERQYTEAFF.

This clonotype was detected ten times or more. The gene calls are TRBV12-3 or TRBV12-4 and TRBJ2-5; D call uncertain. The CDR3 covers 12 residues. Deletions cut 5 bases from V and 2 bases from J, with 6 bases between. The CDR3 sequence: CASSQAQETQYF. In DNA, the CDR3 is TGTGCCAGCAGTCAGGCGCAAGAGACCCAGTACTTC.

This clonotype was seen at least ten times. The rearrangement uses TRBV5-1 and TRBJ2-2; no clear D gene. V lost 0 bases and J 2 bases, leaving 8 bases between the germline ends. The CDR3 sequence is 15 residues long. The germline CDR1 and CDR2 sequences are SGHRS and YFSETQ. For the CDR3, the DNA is TGCGCCAGCAGCTTGGCCCGAGCCAACACCGGGGAGCTGTTTTTT. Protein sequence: CASSLARANTGELFF.

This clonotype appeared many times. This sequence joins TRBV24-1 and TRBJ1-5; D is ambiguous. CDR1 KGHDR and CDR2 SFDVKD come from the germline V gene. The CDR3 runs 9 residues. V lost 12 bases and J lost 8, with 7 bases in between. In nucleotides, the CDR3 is TGTGCCCTGCATGAGCCCCAGCATTTT. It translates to CALHEPQHF.

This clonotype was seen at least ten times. The CDR3 bases are TGCAGCGTTGAGCCTCTCTCTGGAAACACCATATATTTT. Protein sequence: CSVEPLSGNTIYF. V usage is TRBV29-1 and J usage is TRBJ1-3, with D unresolved. Germline lookup yields CDR1 SQVTM and CDR2 ANQGSEA. The CDR3 covers 13 residues. The ends were cut back, 3 bases at V and 0 bases at J, with 6 bases in the middle.

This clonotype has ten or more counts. The CDR3 loop reads CASSFKDRGLAKNIQYF. In nucleotides, the CDR3 is TGTGCCAGCAGTTTCAAGGACAGGGGACTAGCCAAAAACATTCAGTACTTC. V is TRBV12-3 or TRBV12-4 and J is TRBJ2-4; 9 bases match TRBD1. With 3 bases clipped from V and 0 bases from J, the junction kept 6 bases outside the gene matches. This CDR3 contains 17 residues.

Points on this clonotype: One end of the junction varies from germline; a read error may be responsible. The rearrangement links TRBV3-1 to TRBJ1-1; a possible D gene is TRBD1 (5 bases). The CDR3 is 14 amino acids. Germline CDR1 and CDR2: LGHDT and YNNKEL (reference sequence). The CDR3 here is CASSQGSLGTAAFF. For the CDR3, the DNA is TGTGCCAGCAGCCAAGGGAGCCTAGGGACTGCAGCTTTCTTT. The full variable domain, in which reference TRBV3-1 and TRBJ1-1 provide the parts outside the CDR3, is DTAVSQTPKYLVTQMGNDKSIKCEQNLGHDTMYWYKQDSKKFLKIMFSYNNKELIINETVPNRFSPKSPDKAHLNLHINSLELGDSAVYFCASSQGSLGTAAFFGQGTRLTVV.

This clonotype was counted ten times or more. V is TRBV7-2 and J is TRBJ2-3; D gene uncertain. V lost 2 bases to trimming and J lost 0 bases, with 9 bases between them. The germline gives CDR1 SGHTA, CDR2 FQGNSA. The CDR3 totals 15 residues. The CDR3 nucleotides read TGTGCCAGCAGCTTATTTGCCGGGAGCACAGATACGCAGTATTTT. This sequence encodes CASSLFAGSTDTQYF.

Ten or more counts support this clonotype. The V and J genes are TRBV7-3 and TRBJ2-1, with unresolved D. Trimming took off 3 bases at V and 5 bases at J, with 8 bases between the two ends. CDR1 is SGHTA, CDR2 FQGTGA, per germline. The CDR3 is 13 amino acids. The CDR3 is CASSFSENNEQFF. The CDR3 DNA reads TGTGCCAGCAGCTTCTCAGAAAACAATGAGCAGTTCTTC.

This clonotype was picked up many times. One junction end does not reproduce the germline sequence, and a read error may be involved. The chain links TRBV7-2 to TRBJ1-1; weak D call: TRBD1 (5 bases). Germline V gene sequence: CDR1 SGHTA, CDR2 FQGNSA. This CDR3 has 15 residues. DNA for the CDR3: TGTGCCAGCACCTTAGATCGGGGCAATGGTTTTGGTGCTTTCTTT. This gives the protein CASTLDRGNGFGAFF.

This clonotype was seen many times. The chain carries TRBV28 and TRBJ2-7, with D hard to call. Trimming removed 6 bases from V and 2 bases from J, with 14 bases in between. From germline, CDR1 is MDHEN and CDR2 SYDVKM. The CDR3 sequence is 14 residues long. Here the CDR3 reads CASRHGQPAYEQYF. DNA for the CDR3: TGTGCCAGCAGGCACGGGCAGCCCGCCTACGAGCAGTACTTC.

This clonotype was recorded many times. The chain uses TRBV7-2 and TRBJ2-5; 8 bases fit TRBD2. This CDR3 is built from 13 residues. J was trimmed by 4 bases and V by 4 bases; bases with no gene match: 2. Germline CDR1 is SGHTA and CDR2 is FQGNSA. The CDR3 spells CASSYSGVETQYF. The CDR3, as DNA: TGTGCCAGCAGCTATAGCGGGGTAGAGACCCAGTACTTC.

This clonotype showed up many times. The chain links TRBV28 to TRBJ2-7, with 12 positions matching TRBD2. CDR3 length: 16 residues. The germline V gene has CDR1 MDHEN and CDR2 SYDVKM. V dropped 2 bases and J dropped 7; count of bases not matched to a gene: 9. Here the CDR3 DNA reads TGTGCCAGCAGTTTAGCCCGGACTAGCGGGACTATGGAGCAGTACTTC. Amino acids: CASSLARTSGTMEQYF.

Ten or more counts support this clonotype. The CDR3 region is CASSPASYTDTQYF. Written as DNA, the CDR3 is TGTGCCAGCTCCCCCGCCTCTTACACAGATACGCAGTATTTT. The genes are TRBV18 and TRBJ2-3; unclear D gene. This CDR3 has 14 residues. V lost 6 bases, J lost 2 bases, and 12 bases lay in between. In germline, CDR1 is KGHSH, CDR2 LQKENI.

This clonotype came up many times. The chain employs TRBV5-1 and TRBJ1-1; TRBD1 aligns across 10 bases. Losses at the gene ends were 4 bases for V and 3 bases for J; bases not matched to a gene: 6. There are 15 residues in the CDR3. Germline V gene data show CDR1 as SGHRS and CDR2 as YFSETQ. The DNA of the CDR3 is TGCGCCAGCAGCGCGGGACAGGGGAGAGACACTGAAGCTTTCTTT. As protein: CASSAGQGRDTEAFF.

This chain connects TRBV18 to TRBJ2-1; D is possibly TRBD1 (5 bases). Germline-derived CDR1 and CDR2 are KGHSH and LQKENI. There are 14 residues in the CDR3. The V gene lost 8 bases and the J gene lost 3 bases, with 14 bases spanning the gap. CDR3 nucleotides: TGTGCCAGCGCTCAGGGTGCTTTCTACAATGAGCAGTTCTTC. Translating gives CASAQGAFYNEQFF.

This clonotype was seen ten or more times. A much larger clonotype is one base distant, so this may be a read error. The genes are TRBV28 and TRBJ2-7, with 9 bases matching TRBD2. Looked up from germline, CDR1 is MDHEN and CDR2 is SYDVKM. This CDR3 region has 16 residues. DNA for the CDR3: TGTGTCAGCATTCCGCGGGGGGGGACACCTTCCTACGAGCAGTACTTC. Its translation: CVSIPRGGTPSYEQYF.

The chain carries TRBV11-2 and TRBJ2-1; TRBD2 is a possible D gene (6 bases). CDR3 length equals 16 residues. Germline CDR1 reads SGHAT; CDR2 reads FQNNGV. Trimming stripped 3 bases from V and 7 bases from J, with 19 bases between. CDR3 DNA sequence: TGTGCCAGCAGCTTCGGCTTTGCTGTCGGAGGGAATGAGCAGTTCTTC. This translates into CASSFGFAVGGNEQFF.

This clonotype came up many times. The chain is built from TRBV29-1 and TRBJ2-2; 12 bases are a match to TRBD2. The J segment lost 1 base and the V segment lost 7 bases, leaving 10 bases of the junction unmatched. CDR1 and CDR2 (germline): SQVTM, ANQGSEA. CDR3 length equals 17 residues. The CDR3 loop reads CSASGTSGSLNTGELFF. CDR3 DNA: TGCAGCGCCTCCGGGACTAGCGGGTCCTTGAACACCGGGGAGCTGTTTTTT.

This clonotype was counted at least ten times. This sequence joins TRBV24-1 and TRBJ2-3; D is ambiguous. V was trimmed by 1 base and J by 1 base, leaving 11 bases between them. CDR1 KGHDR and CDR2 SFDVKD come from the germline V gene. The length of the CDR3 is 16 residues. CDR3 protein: CATSDFRVSGTDTQYF. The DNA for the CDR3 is TGTGCCACCAGTGATTTTAGGGTATCGGGCACAGATACGCAGTATTTT.

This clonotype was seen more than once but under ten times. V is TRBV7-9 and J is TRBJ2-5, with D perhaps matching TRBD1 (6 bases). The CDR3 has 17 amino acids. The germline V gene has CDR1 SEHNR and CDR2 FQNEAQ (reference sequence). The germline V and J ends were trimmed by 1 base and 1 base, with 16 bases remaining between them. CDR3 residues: CASSLDILDRSQETQYF. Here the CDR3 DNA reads TGTGCCAGCAGCTTAGACATTCTGGACAGATCCCAAGAGACCCAGTACTTC.

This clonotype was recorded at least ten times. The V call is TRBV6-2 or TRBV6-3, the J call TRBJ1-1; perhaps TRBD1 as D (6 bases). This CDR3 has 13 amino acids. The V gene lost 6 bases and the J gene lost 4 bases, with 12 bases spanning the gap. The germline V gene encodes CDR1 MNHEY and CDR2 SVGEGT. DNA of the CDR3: TGTGCCAGCAGCCAGGGGAGGAGCACTGAAGCTTTCTTT. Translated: CASSQGRSTEAFF.